The 4 T cell receptor beta chains below were found in one sample sequenced in a study of cytomegalovirus exposure and HLA in healthy donors. Primers for the PCR totalled 60 Vbeta and 13 Jbeta. Data came from immunoSEQ multiplex PCR; TCRdb stores just in-frame clones and leaves some out. The data show around 81,000 clones, about 60% seen once. Sequencing was performed on PBMCs. Source of these receptors: a man younger than 40 in good health and CMV-seropositive.

The V gene is TRBV18, the J gene TRBJ1-4, with 7 positions matching TRBD1. The CDR3 is made up of 14 amino acids. Trimming took 6 bases from V and 5 from J; bases not matched to a gene: 6. Germline CDR1 and CDR2: KGHSH and LQKENI. The CDR3 DNA reads as TGTGCCAGCTCTATCAGCAGGGGGAATGAAAAACTGTTTTTT. Translating it yields CASSISRGNEKLFF.

In DNA, the CDR3 is TGCAGCGCCCTACCTCGTCCTACAGGGGGCGGGGATACGCAGTATTTT. Translated, it gives CSALPRPTGGGDTQYF. This sequence joins TRBV29-1 and TRBJ2-3, with 9 bases matching TRBD1. Germline CDR1 is SQVTM and CDR2 is ANQGSEA. Losses at the gene ends were 7 bases for V and 6 bases for J; bases not matched to a gene: 17. The CDR3 has 16 residues.

This clone was observed once. V is TRBV5-1 and J is TRBJ2-1; D is perhaps TRBD1 (6 bases). CDR1 is SGHRS, CDR2 YFSETQ, per germline. Trimming removed 4 bases from V and 5 bases from J, with 13 bases in between. This CDR3 comprises 14 residues. The DNA of the CDR3 is TGCGCCAGCAGCGGGGGCAGGAGAGACAATGAGCAGTTCTTC. This gives the protein CASSGGRRDNEQFF. Using reference TRBV5-1 and TRBJ2-1 for the parts outside the CDR3, the full variable domain is KAGVTQTPRYLIKTRGQQVTLSCSPISGHRSVSWYQQTPGQGLQFLFEYFSETQRNKGNFPGRFSGRQFSNSRSEMNVSTLELGDSALYLCASSGGRRDNEQFFGPGTRLTVL.

The V gene is TRBV5-8, the J gene TRBJ2-3, with TRBD2 matching 9 bases. The J segment lost 0 bases and the V segment lost 3 bases, leaving 5 bases of the junction unmatched. CDR1 is SGHTS, CDR2 YDEGEE, per germline. This CDR3 comprises 16 residues. CDR3: CASSSGLAGSTDTQYF. CDR3 DNA sequence: TGTGCCAGCAGCTCGGGACTAGCAGGCAGCACAGATACGCAGTATTTT.